This T cell receptor beta chain was recorded in a study of blood T cells in healthy people across ages. About this clonotype itself: The antigen is not known.

A second about 6 to 12 cycle PCR used barcoded and J-beta primers. TCRdb called the 5' RACE reads again in MiXCR, with one record for every CDR3 protein. The table has hundreds of thousands of distinct CDR3 sequences, about 55% seen once. Study-wide results and limits: Correlation between TCR beta diversity and naive T cell percentage was strong. Bulk PBMC profiling left naive and antigen-experienced comparisons inconclusive.

The CDR3 loop spans 16 amino acids. V was shortened by 6 bases and J by 0 bases, with 14 bases between the two germline ends. Per the germline V gene, CDR1 is SNHLY and CDR2 is FYNNEI. V and J are TRBV2 and TRBJ1-4, with D possibly matching TRBD1 (6 bases). The sample was blood. The source of this sequence is a man older than 75 in good health. The CDR3 sequence is CASSERTVATNEKLFF. Here the CDR3 DNA reads TGTGCCAGCAGCGAAAGGACAGTTGCAACTAATGAAAAACTGTTTTTT.